This entry describes one TCR beta chain. This entry belongs to a study of blood T cell repertoires in COVID-19. Study summary: The origin of the acute and convalescent COVID-19 samples was the United States, Italy and Spain. Sample material is recorded as cDNA or gDNA derived from T cells, B-cell-depleted T cells, or PBMCs.

Trimming at V came to 5 bases and at J to 6 bases, leaving 8 bases not matched to a gene. The CDR3 totals 14 residues. Germline lookup yields CDR1 PRHDT and CDR2 FYEKMQ (reference sequence). Produced via immunoSEQ multiplex PCR; TCRdb's table is partial and in-frame only. The table lists hundreds of thousands of clones, approximately 86% of them singletons. Recruitment covered about 25 US areas and drew participants whose ages spanned roughly 18 to 89 years. Two negative PCRs, clearance, or symptom resolution were required of recovered Cohort 3 donors. The sequencing input was PBMCs or T cells enriched from blood (not recorded which). The sequence was collected from a young woman who had recovered from COVID-19. This chain links TRBV13 with TRBJ1-2; 8 positions match TRBD1. The CDR3 is CASSIAQGADGYTF. The CDR3 region has the DNA TGTGCCAGCAGCATTGCGCAGGGGGCTGATGGCTACACCTTC.